The T cell receptor beta chain under discussion was sequenced for a study of cytomegalovirus exposure and HLA in healthy donors. Of note for this clone: Its antigen is currently unknown.

Whole-study results and caveats: In a later analysis, donors in an Asian-associated ancestry cluster reportedly had fewer N-insertions in productive TCRs than the cohort mean.

J lost 1 base, V lost 7 bases, and 7 bases had no gene match. CDR1 SGHDN and CDR2 FVKESK come from the germline V gene. The CDR3 covers 16 residues. Primers for the PCR totalled 60 Vbeta and 13 Jbeta. The assay was immunoSEQ multiplex PCR, and TCRdb's table has in-frame clones only and misses some. The sample includes about 170,000 clones, about 82% seen only once; the top ten take 2.4%. What was sequenced was PBMCs. The gene calls are TRBV14 and TRBJ2-1, with TRBD2 matching over 10 bases. The receptor's source is a male donor in good health and CMV-seronegative. The CDR3 bases are TGTGCCAGCACCAACAGCGGGAGGGCATCCTACAATGAGCAGTTCTTC. It is translated as CASTNSGRASYNEQFF.